Described below is a single T cell receptor beta chain sequence and its context. The antigen remains unidentified. Trimming took off 0 bases at V and 4 bases at J, with 9 bases between the two ends. The CDR3 sequence is 14 residues long. The germline CDR1 and CDR2 sequences are SGHVS and FNYEAQ. Use of 60 Vbeta and 13 Jbeta primers characterized the PCR. Libraries were prepared by immunoSEQ multiplex PCR; TCRdb keeps only in-frame clonotypes and omits some of them. Among approximately 120,000 clones, around 77% were seen once, and the ten largest hold around 9.9%. This sample is drawn from a study of cytomegalovirus exposure and HLA in healthy donors. Findings of the study overall: Reportedly, a later analysis found an Asian-associated ancestry cluster had fewer N-insertions than the roughly 700-donor mean. In an earlier analysis, about 87% or about 30%: the productive usage of most TCR beta V segments. The authors later linked a missense DCLRE1C variant to TCR beta V- and J-gene trimming.

This chain joins TRBV7-6 and TRBJ1-1, with D unresolved. The sequencing sample was made of PBMCs. This receptor was identified in a man aged 35-49 years in good health and CMV-seropositive. The CDR3 DNA reads as TGTGCCAGCAGCTTAGCGGCGGGAGTCACTGAAGCTTTCTTT. Residues: CASSLAAGVTEAFF.